A single sample is the source of the 7 T cell receptor beta chains below, sequenced in a study of blood T cell repertoires in COVID-19. Assay: immunoSEQ multiplex PCR; the TCRdb copy retains only in-frame clones and omits some. Seen here are about 300,000 clones, around 82% observed once, and the top ten hold roughly 1.3%. Sequenced material: peripheral blood. These receptors were collected from a woman aged 45-65 years with acute or convalescent COVID-19.

V is TRBV5-1 and J is TRBJ2-7; 10 bases line up with TRBD2. Germline loops: CDR1 SGHRS, CDR2 YFSETQ. V was clipped by 0 bases and J by 0 bases; unmatched bases: 3. The CDR3 runs to 16 residues. This chain's CDR3 is CASSLEASGSSYEQYF. Written as DNA, the CDR3 is TGCGCCAGCAGCTTGGAGGCTAGCGGGAGCTCCTACGAGCAGTACTTC.

The chain employs TRBV6-2 or TRBV6-3 and TRBJ1-1; D might be TRBD1 (5 bases). Germline V CDR1 and CDR2: MNHEY, SVGEGT. V lost 5 bases, J lost 2 bases, and 12 bases lay in between. CDR3 length: 14 residues. This CDR3 is CASSRPGLNTEAFF. The CDR3 DNA reads TGTGCCAGCAGTCGCCCGGGACTTAACACTGAAGCTTTCTTT.

The chain carries TRBV9 and TRBJ2-2; 11 bases map to TRBD2. J gave up 7 bases and V 0 bases, and 11 bases lay outside the gene matches. Germline-derived CDR1 and CDR2 are SGDLS and YYNGEE. The CDR3 is made up of 18 amino acids. CDR3 bases: TGTGCCAGCAGCGTAGGGCTAGCGGGAGGCACAAGCATCGGGGAGCTGTTTTTT. Residues: CASSVGLAGGTSIGELFF. Supplemented by reference TRBV9 and TRBJ2-2, the full variable domain reads DSGVTQTPKHLITATGQRVTLRCSPRSGDLSVYWYQQSLDQGLQFLIQYYNGEERAKGNILERFSAQQFPDLHSELNLSSLELGDSALYFCASSVGLAGGTSIGELFFGEGSRLTVL.

J is TRBJ1-4 and V is TRBV21-1. TRBV21-1 is an annotated pseudogene. This CDR3 contains 14 residues. The CDR3 bases are TGTGCCAGCGGCGGGACCGCGAAGAATGAAAAACTGTTTTTT. Encoded protein: CASGGTAKNEKLFF.

The rearrangement joins TRBV20-1 to TRBJ2-1, with 10 bases fitting TRBD2. The CDR3 length is 15 residues. Germline V gene lookup returns CDR1 DFQATT and CDR2 SNEGSKA (reference sequence). V gave up 3 bases and J gave up 5 bases; unmatched junction bases: 7. The CDR3 bases are TGCAGTGCTAGTGTAAGAGGGACTAGCGACAATGAGCAGTTCTTC. Amino acids: CSASVRGTSDNEQFF.

The chain links TRBV18 to TRBJ2-7; perhaps TRBD2 as D (7 bases). Between the trimmed V and J ends, which lost 3 bases and 4 bases, there was a span of 16 bases. The CDR3 length is 15 residues. From germline, CDR1 is KGHSH and CDR2 LQKENI. CDR3 in DNA: TGTGCCAGCTCACCTCCGGGACTACAGGGATACGAGCAGTACTTC. Amino acids: CASSPPGLQGYEQYF.

The genes are TRBV19 and TRBJ2-3, with D perhaps matching TRBD1 (6 bases). The CDR3 loop spans 15 amino acids. Trimming pared 5 bases from V and 8 bases from J, leaving 20 bases between. CDR1 is LNHDA and CDR2 is SQIVND in the germline V gene (reference sequence). CDR3 in amino acids: CASSLRGHANPTQYF. CDR3 in DNA: TGTGCCAGTAGTTTACGGGGACACGCAAACCCTACGCAGTATTTT. Variable domain in full (rest from reference TRBV19 and TRBJ2-3): DGGITQSPKYLFRKEGQNVTLSCEQNLNHDAMYWYRQDPGQGLRLIYYSQIVNDFQKGDIAEGYSVSREKKESFPLTVTSAQKNPTAFYLCASSLRGHANPTQYFGPGTRLTVL.